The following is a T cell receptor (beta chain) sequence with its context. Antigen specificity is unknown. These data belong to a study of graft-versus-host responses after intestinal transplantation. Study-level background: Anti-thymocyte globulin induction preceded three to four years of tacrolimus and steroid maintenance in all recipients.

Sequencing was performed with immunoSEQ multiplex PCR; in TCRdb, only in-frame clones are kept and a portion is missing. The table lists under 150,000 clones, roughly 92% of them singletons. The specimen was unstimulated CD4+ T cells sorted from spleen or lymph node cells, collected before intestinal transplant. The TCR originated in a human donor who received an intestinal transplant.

The CDR3 is CASSDVTGGNSPLHF. The CDR3 nucleotides are TGTGCCAGCAGTGATGTCACAGGGGGGAATTCACCCCTCCACTTT. V gene TRBV2 combines with J gene TRBJ1-6; 8 bases map to TRBD1. The CDR3 consists of 15 residues. Trimming took 3 bases from V and 7 from J; bases not matched to a gene: 5. In germline, CDR1 is SNHLY, CDR2 FYNNEI.